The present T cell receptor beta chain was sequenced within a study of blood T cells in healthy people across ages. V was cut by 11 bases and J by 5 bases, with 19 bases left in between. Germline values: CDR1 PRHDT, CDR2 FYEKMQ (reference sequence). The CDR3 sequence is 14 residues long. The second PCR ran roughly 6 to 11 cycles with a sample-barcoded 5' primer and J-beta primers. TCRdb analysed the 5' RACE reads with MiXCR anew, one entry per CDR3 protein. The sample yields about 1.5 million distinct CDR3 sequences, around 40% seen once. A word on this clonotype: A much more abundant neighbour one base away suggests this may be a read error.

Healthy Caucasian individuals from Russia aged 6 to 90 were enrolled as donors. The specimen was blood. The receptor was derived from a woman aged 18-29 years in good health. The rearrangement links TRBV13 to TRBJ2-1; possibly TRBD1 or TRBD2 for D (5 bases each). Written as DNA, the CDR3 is TGTGCCGCCCAAGAGGGGATTCGTAACAATGAGCAGTTCTTC. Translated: CAAQEGIRNNEQFF. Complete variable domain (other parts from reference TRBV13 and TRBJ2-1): AAGVIQSPRHLIKEKRETATLKCYPIPRHDTVYWYQQGPGQDPQFLISFYEKMQSDKGSIPDRFSAQQFSDYHSELNMSSLELGDSALYFCAAQEGIRNNEQFFGPGTRLTVL.